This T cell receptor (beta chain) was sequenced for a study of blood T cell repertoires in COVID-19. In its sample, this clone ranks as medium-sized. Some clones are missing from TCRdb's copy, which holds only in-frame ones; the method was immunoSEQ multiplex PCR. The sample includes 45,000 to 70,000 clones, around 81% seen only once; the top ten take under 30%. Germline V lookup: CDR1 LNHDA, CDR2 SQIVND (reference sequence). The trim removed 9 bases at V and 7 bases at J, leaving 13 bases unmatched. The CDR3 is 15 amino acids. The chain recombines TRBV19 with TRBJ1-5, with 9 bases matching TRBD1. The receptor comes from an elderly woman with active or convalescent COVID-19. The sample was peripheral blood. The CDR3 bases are TGTGCCAGCCAACCGCCCGGGACAGGGAGACAGCCCCAGCATTTT. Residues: CASQPPGTGRQPQHF.